The 25 T cell receptor beta chains presented below share a single source sample, sequenced in a study of OX40 agonist ivuxolimab in advanced cancers. TCRdb's copy holds only in-frame clones and misses some; the assay was immunoSEQ multiplex PCR. The data show 35,000 to 55,000 clones, 80% to 90% seen once. Specimen: CD4+ or CD8+ T cells sorted from blood, collected in a trial of the OX40 agonist ivuxolimab. The source is an adult with an advanced solid tumor such as melanoma, head and neck, liver or kidney cancer.

This rearrangement joins TRBV9 to TRBJ2-7; 9 bases match TRBD2. Trimming took 0 bases from V and 4 from J; bases not matched to a gene: 5. The germline V gene encodes CDR1 SGDLS and CDR2 YYNGEE. The CDR3 contains 15 residues. The CDR3 nucleotides are TGTGCCAGCAGCGTAGCGTCTAGCGGGATGTACGAGCAGTACTTC. Its protein is CASSVASSGMYEQYF.

The chain recombines TRBV4-1 with TRBJ2-5, with D perhaps TRBD2 (6 bases). The DNA end is more similar to TRBJ2-7, so the J call may be wrong. Germline CDR1 and CDR2: MGHRA and YSYEKL. The CDR3 extends over 18 amino acids. CDR3 in amino acids: CASSQPLGGVQLMGEQYF. CDR3 nucleotides: TGCGCCAGCAGCCAACCATTGGGCGGGGTGCAATTGATGGGCGAGCAGTACTTC.

The rearrangement links TRBV5-1 to TRBJ1-5; D not certain. This CDR3 is 14 amino acids long. Germline V gene lookup returns CDR1 SGHRS and CDR2 YFSETQ. The ends were cut back, 1 base at V and 0 bases at J, with 5 bases in the middle. In DNA form, the CDR3 reads TGCGCCAGCAGCTTGACAGATAGCAATCAGCCCCAGCATTTT. Its protein product is CASSLTDSNQPQHF.

This sequence joins TRBV27 and TRBJ2-7, with D possibly being TRBD2 (7 bases). This CDR3 contains 19 residues. Trimming shortened V by 4 bases and J by 2 bases, and 27 bases separated the two germline ends. The germline V gene encodes CDR1 MNHEY and CDR2 SMNVEV (reference sequence). CDR3 sequence reads: CASSYQGFSLSGTAYEQYF. CDR3 in DNA: TGTGCCAGCAGTTATCAGGGGTTCTCGCTAAGCGGGACTGCCTACGAGCAGTACTTC.

V and J are TRBV19 and TRBJ2-7; D gene ambiguous. V was clipped by 7 bases and J by 3 bases, with 10 bases between them. The CDR3 totals 12 residues. Germline assignment: CDR1 LNHDA and CDR2 SQIVND (reference sequence). For the CDR3, the DNA is TGTGCCAGTAAGCAGGTTCTCTACGAGCAGTACTTC. Amino acids: CASKQVLYEQYF.

The table lists this clone with a few counts. This chain uses TRBV19 with TRBJ2-7; possible D gene TRBD1, 6 bases. Germline CDR1 is LNHDA and CDR2 is SQIVND (reference sequence). The CDR3 is made up of 14 amino acids. V was clipped by 0 bases and J by 7 bases, with 13 bases between them. The CDR3 sequence is CASSIDRWGREQYF. The CDR3 bases are TGTGCCAGTAGTATAGATCGATGGGGGCGGGAGCAGTACTTC.

This chain uses TRBV6-1 with TRBJ2-1, with D perhaps TRBD1 (6 bases). CDR1 MNHNS and CDR2 SASEGT come from the germline V gene. Between the trimmed V and J ends, which lost 4 bases and 4 bases, there was a span of 20 bases. The length of the CDR3 is 17 residues. The DNA of the CDR3 is TGTGCCAGCAGTGCCCTCCCAGTGGGGACATTATACAATGAGCAGTTCTTC. As protein: CASSALPVGTLYNEQFF.

This chain joins TRBV19 and TRBJ2-3; D gene unclear. Per the germline V gene, CDR1 is LNHDA and CDR2 is SQIVND (reference sequence). This CDR3 has 15 residues. V shed 6 bases and J shed 3 bases, with 16 bases lying between them. The CDR3 DNA reads as TGTGCCAGTAGCGGACCTATTGTCGGTACAGATACGCAGTATTTT. Protein product: CASSGPIVGTDTQYF. The complete variable domain, with remaining parts taken from reference TRBV19 and TRBJ2-3, reads DGGITQSPKYLFRKEGQNVTLSCEQNLNHDAMYWYRQDPGQGLRLIYYSQIVNDFQKGDIAEGYSVSREKKESFPLTVTSAQKNPTAFYLCASSGPIVGTDTQYFGPGTRLTVL.

The V call is TRBV7-8, the J call TRBJ2-7; 8 nucleotides match TRBD2. This CDR3 comprises 14 residues. Trimming at V came to 5 bases and at J to 3 bases, leaving 6 bases not matched to a gene. The germline gives CDR1 SGHVS, CDR2 FQNEAQ. The CDR3 here is CASSRGGSRYEQYF. CDR3 nucleotide sequence: TGTGCCAGCAGCCGGGGGGGGAGCCGCTACGAGCAGTACTTC.

This clone has more than one count but fewer than ten. The J gene is TRBJ2-7, the V gene TRBV10-3, with 7 positions matching TRBD2. The CDR3 length is 15 residues. Germline CDR1 ENHRY, CDR2 SYGVKD. Germline trimming cut 6 bases from V and 2 bases from J; bases unmatched to any gene: 10. CDR3 region: CAISEGLAVTYEQYF. DNA of the CDR3: TGTGCCATCAGCGAAGGGCTAGCGGTTACCTACGAGCAGTACTTC.

The chain employs TRBV6-5 and TRBJ2-7, with 9 positions matching TRBD1. Germline values: CDR1 MNHEY, CDR2 SVGAGI. The CDR3 has 13 amino acids. The J segment lost 2 bases and the V segment lost 6 bases, leaving 2 bases of the junction unmatched. The CDR3 region is CASRRQGAYEQYF. The CDR3 nucleotides are TGTGCCAGCAGAAGACAGGGGGCCTACGAGCAGTACTTC.

The chain has TRBV28 and TRBJ2-5, with 14 bases that match TRBD2. The CDR3 contains 19 residues. Germline V CDR1 and CDR2: MDHEN, SYDVKM. The J segment lost 2 bases and the V segment lost 2 bases, leaving 10 bases of the junction unmatched. The CDR3, as DNA: TGTGCCAGCAGTTTACCCCTTCGACTAGCGGGAGGGACACAAGAGACCCAGTACTTC. Translation: CASSLPLRLAGGTQETQYF.

The CDR3 here is CASSLTGQPGAEAFF. The CDR3 nucleotides are TGTGCCAGCAGCTTAACAGGGCAACCGGGCGCTGAAGCTTTCTTT. V is TRBV7-8 and J is TRBJ1-1; a possible D gene is TRBD1 (6 bases). The CDR3 spans 15 residues. V lost 2 bases and J lost 6, with 16 bases in between. Germline V gene lookup returns CDR1 SGHVS and CDR2 FQNEAQ.

V and J are TRBV28 and TRBJ2-7, with a possible D match to TRBD2 (6 bases). Trimming took off 7 bases at V and 2 bases at J, with 18 bases between the two ends. From germline, CDR1 is MDHEN and CDR2 SYDVKM. The CDR3 extends over 15 amino acids. CDR3 sequence (DNA): TGTGCCAGCAATCTGGCCGGCGGGGTACCCTACGAGCAGTACTTC. Its protein is CASNLAGGVPYEQYF.

This chain connects TRBV6-1 to TRBJ2-2; no definite D call. Germline values: CDR1 MNHNS, CDR2 SASEGT. The CDR3 covers 14 residues. V dropped 4 bases and J dropped 4 bases, with 10 bases sitting between them. The CDR3 loop is CASSGLLVTGELFF. For the CDR3, the DNA is TGTGCCAGCAGTGGGCTCCTGGTCACCGGGGAGCTGTTTTTT.

This clone turned up a few times. V gene TRBV6-5 combines with J gene TRBJ2-1; weak D call: TRBD1 (6 bases). The germline V gene has CDR1 MNHEY and CDR2 SVGAGI. V shed 5 bases and J shed 6 bases, with 11 bases lying between them. The CDR3 length is 13 residues. The CDR3: CASSRQASNEQFF. CDR3 bases: TGTGCCAGCAGTCGACAGGCCTCCAATGAGCAGTTCTTC.

The V gene is TRBV28, the J gene TRBJ2-1; TRBD1 aligns across 9 bases. The germline CDR1 and CDR2 sequences are MDHEN and SYDVKM. V was clipped by 2 bases and J by 9 bases; unmatched bases: 11. The CDR3 contains 16 residues. The CDR3, as DNA: TGTGCCAGCAGTTTACCGCCGCCGGGACAGGGAGGTGAGCAGTTCTTC. This encodes CASSLPPPGQGGEQFF.

This chain joins TRBV30 and TRBJ2-7; D is ambiguous. Germline CDR1 is GTSNPN and CDR2 is SVGIG (reference sequence). This CDR3 has 14 residues. V gave up 2 bases and J gave up 4 bases, with 15 bases separating them. The CDR3 DNA reads TGTGCCTGGAGTCCGAGAGGTTTCAGGTACGAGCAGTACTTC. Its translation: CAWSPRGFRYEQYF.

With regard to this clone: At one of its ends the junction is not consistent with the germline gene, which may arise from a read error. The chain has TRBV30 and TRBJ2-1, with 9 bases identical to TRBD2. The CDR3 loop spans 13 amino acids. Germline loops: CDR1 GTSNPN, CDR2 SVGIG (reference sequence). In nucleotides, the CDR3 is TGTGCCTGGAGTGTACCAGCTAGCGGGACCCCGGTCTTC. Amino acids: CAWSVPASGTPVF.

A single count supports this clone. V is TRBV28 and J is TRBJ1-5, with D perhaps matching TRBD1 (5 bases). The CDR3 spans 14 residues. Germline V lookup: CDR1 MDHEN, CDR2 SYDVKM. V lost 3 bases to trimming and J lost 6 bases, with 12 bases between them. This chain's CDR3 is CASSLSRVGQPQHF. CDR3 DNA sequence: TGTGCCAGCAGTTTGAGCAGGGTTGGTCAGCCCCAGCATTTT. Full variable domain (missing parts from reference TRBV28 and TRBJ1-5): DVKVTQSSRYLVKRTGEKVFLECVQDMDHENMFWYRQDPGLGLRLIYFSYDVKMKEKGDIPEGYSVSREKKERFSLILESASTNQTSMYLCASSLSRVGQPQHFGDGTRLSIL.

The genes are TRBV5-8 and TRBJ1-1; TRBD1 matches 7 bases. Germline lookup yields CDR1 SGHTS and CDR2 YDEGEE. The ends lost 4 bases at V and 0 bases at J; junction bases unmatched: 6. This CDR3 has 15 residues. The CDR3 region has the DNA TGTGCCAGCAGCGTCCGACAGGGACTGAACACTGAAGCTTTCTTT. Translated: CASSVRQGLNTEAFF.

In DNA form, the CDR3 reads TGTGCCAGCAGCCTGGCTTCGTCCTACGAGCAGTACTTC. This codes for CASSLASSYEQYF. The rearrangement uses TRBV9 and TRBJ2-7; the D is unclear. CDR1 is SGDLS, CDR2 YYNGEE, per germline. The CDR3 totals 13 residues. V gave up 4 bases and J gave up 1 base, with 9 bases separating them. The full variable domain, in which reference TRBV9 and TRBJ2-7 provide the parts outside the CDR3, is DSGVTQTPKHLITATGQRVTLRCSPRSGDLSVYWYQQSLDQGLQFLIQYYNGEERAKGNILERFSAQQFPDLHSELNLSSLELGDSALYFCASSLASSYEQYFGPGTRLTVT.

The chain uses TRBV20-1 and TRBJ2-7; possibly TRBD2 for D (5 bases). The germline V gene has CDR1 DFQATT and CDR2 SNEGSKA (reference sequence). The CDR3 is 11 amino acids. Trimming removed 6 bases at V and 3 bases at J, with 9 bases between. The CDR3 spells CSAERHYEQYF. The CDR3 DNA follows: TGCAGTGCGGAGCGGCACTACGAGCAGTACTTC.

The V call is TRBV27, the J call TRBJ1-6, with a tentative D call TRBD1 (5 bases). V lost 3 bases and J 7 bases, leaving 7 bases between the germline ends. Germline loops: CDR1 MNHEY, CDR2 SMNVEV (reference sequence). This CDR3 is 13 amino acids long. The CDR3 here is CASSFDRNSPLHF. The CDR3 DNA follows: TGTGCCAGCAGTTTCGACAGAAATTCACCCCTCCACTTT.

This clone showed up just once. The rearrangement uses TRBV4-1 and TRBJ1-5; D remains unclear. Trimming took off 1 base at V and 7 bases at J, with 17 bases between the two ends. The CDR3 covers 16 residues. CDR1 MGHRA and CDR2 YSYEKL come from the germline V gene. CDR3 region: CASSQVSLVGGQPQHF. The CDR3 nucleotides are TGCGCCAGCAGCCAAGTTAGCCTGGTGGGAGGACAGCCCCAGCATTTT.